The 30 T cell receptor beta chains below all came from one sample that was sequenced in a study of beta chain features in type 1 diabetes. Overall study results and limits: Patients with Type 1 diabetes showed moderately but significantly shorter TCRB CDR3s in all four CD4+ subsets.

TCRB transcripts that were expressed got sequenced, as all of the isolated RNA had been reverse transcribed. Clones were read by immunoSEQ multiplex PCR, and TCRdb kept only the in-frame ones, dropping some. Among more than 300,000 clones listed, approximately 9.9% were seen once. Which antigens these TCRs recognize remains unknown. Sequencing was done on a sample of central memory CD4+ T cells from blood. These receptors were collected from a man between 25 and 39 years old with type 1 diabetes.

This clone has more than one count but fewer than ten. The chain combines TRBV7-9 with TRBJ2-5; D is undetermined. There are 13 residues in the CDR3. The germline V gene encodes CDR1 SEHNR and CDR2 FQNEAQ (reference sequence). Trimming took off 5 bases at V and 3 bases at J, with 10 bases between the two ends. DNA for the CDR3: TGTGCCAGCAGCCCTAGTGGGAAAGAGACCCAGTACTTC. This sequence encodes CASSPSGKETQYF.

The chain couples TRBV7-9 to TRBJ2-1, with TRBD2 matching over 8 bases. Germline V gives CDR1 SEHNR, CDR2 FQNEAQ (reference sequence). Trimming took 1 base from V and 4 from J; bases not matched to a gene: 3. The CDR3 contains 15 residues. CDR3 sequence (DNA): TGTGCCAGCAGCTTAGGGACTAGCTTTTACAATGAGCAGTTCTTC. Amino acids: CASSLGTSFYNEQFF.

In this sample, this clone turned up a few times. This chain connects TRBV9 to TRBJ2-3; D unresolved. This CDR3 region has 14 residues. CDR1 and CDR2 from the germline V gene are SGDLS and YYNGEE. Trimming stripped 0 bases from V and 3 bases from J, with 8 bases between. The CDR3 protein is CASSVDAATDTQYF. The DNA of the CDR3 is TGTGCCAGCAGCGTAGACGCAGCTACAGATACGCAGTATTTT.

The CDR3 DNA reads as TGTGCTAGTGGTTGGGACCTGGGCAATCAGCCCCAGCATTTT. Protein: CASGWDLGNQPQHF. The V call is TRBV12-5, the J call TRBJ1-5; the D gene is possibly TRBD1 (5 bases). Trimming took 4 bases from V and 2 from J, leaving 9 bases between them. Germline assignment: CDR1 LGHNT and CDR2 FRNRAP. This CDR3 region has 14 residues.

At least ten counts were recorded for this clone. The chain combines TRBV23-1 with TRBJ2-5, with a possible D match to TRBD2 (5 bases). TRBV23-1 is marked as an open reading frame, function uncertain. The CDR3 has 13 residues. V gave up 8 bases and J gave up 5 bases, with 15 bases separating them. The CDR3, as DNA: TGCGCCAGCGGAGGACCTTTCTTGGAGACCCAGTACTTC. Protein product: CASGGPFLETQYF.

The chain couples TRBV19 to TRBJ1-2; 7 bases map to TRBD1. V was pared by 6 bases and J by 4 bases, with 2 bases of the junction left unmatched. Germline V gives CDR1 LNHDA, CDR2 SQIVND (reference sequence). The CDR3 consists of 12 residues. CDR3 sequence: CASRGGGYGYTF. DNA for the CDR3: TGTGCCAGTAGAGGGGGCGGCTATGGCTACACCTTC.

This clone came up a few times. As DNA, the CDR3 is TGCAGCGTTGGTCAGGGGGCTTTCGATACGCAGTATTTT. It encodes CSVGQGAFDTQYF. V is TRBV29-1 and J is TRBJ2-3; 8 bases agree with TRBD1. The CDR3 extends over 13 amino acids. CDR1 and CDR2 from the germline V gene are SQVTM and ANQGSEA. The V gene end was trimmed by 4 bases and the J gene end by 6 bases; junction bases not matched to a gene: 6.

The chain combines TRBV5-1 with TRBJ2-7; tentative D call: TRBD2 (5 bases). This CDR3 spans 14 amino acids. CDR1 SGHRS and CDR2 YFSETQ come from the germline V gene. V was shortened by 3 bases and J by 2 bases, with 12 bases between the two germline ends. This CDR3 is CASSSGSGTYEQYF. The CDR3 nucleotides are TGCGCCAGCAGCTCGGGCTCGGGGACCTACGAGCAGTACTTC.

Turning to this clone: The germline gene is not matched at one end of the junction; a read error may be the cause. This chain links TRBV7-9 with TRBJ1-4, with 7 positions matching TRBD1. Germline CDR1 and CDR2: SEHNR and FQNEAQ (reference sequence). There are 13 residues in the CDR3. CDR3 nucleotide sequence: TGCGCCAGCAGCCAAGAAGGGGGCGGGAAACTGTTTTTT. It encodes CASSQEGGGKLFF.

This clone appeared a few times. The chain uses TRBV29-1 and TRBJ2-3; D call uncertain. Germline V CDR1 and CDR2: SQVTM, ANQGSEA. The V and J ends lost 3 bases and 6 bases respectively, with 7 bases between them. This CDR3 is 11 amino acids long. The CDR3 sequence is CSVDFGDTQYF. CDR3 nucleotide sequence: TGCAGCGTTGATTTTGGGGATACGCAGTATTTT.

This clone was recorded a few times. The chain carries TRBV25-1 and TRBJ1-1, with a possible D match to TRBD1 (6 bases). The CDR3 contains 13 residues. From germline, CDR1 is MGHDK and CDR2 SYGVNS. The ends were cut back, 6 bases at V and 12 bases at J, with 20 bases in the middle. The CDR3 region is CASRGGGRVQTFF. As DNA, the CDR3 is TGTGCCAGCAGGGGTGGGGGGCGCGTGCAAACTTTCTTT.

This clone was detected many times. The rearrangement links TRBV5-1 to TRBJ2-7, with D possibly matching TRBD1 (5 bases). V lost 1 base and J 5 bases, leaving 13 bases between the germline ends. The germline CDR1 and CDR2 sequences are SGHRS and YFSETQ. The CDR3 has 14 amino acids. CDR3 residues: CASSLSGRSHEQYF. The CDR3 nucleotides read TGCGCCAGCAGCTTGTCAGGGCGAAGCCACGAGCAGTACTTC. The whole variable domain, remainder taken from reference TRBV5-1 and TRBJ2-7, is KAGVTQTPRYLIKTRGQQVTLSCSPISGHRSVSWYQQTPGQGLQFLFEYFSETQRNKGNFPGRFSGRQFSNSRSEMNVSTLELGDSALYLCASSLSGRSHEQYFGPGTRLTVT.

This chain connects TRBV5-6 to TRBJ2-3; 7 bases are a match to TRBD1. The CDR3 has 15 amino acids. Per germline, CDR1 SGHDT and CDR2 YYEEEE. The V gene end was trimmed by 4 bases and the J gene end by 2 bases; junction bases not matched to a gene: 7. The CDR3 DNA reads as TGTGCCAGCAGCAAAAACAGGGGCTCCACAGATACGCAGTATTTT. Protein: CASSKNRGSTDTQYF.

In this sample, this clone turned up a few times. The CDR3 DNA is TGTGCCTGGAGCCCAGGACATTACGAGCAGTACTTC. It codes for CAWSPGHYEQYF. The chain has TRBV30 and TRBJ2-7; a weak D match, TRBD1 (5 bases). CDR3 length: 12 amino acids. V was clipped by 3 bases and J by 4 bases, with 10 bases between them. Germline lookup yields CDR1 GTSNPN and CDR2 SVGIG (reference sequence).

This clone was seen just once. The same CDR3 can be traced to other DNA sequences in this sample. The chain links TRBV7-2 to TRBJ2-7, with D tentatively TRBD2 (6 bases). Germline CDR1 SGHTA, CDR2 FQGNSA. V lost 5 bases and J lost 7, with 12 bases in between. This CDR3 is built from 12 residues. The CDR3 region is CASSPVGGEQYF. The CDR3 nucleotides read TGTGCCAGCAGCCCAGTGGGGGGTGAGCAGTACTTC.

The CDR3 nucleotides are TGTGCCAGCAGCTTACGGGGGACAGGAGACTCTGGGGCCAACGTCCTGACTTTC. As protein: CASSLRGTGDSGANVLTF. This rearrangement joins TRBV7-9 to TRBJ2-6, with 8 positions matching TRBD1. In germline, CDR1 is SEHNR, CDR2 FQNEAQ (reference sequence). This CDR3 is built from 18 residues. V was pared by 2 bases and J by 0 bases, with 6 bases of the junction left unmatched.

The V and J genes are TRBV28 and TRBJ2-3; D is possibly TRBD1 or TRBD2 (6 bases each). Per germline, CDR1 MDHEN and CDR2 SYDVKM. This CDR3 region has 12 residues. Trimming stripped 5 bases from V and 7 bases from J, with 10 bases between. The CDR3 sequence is CASSGGQHTQYF. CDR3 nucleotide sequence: TGTGCCAGCAGTGGGGGGCAGCATACGCAGTATTTT.

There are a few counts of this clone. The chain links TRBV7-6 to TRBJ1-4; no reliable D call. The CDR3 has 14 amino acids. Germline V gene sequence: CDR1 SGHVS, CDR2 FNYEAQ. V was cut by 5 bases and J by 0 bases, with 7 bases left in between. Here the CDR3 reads CASSPDTTNEKLFF. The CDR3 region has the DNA TGTGCCAGCAGCCCAGACACAACTAATGAAAAACTGTTTTTT.

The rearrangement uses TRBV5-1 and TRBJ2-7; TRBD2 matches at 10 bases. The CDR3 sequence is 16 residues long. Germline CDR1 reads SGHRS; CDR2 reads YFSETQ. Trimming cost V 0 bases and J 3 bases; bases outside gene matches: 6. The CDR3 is CASSLAELAGVYEQYF. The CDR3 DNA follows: TGCGCCAGCAGCTTGGCGGAGCTAGCGGGGGTCTACGAGCAGTACTTC. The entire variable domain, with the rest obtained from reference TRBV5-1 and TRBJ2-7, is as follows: KAGVTQTPRYLIKTRGQQVTLSCSPISGHRSVSWYQQTPGQGLQFLFEYFSETQRNKGNFPGRFSGRQFSNSRSEMNVSTLELGDSALYLCASSLAELAGVYEQYFGPGTRLTVT.

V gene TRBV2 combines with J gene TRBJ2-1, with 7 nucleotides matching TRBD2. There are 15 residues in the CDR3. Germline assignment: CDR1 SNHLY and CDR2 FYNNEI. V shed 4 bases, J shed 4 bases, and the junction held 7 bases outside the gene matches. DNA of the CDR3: TGTGCCAGCAGTGTAGAGCGGGGCCAATACAATGAGCAGTTCTTC. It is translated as CASSVERGQYNEQFF.

CDR3 amino acids: CASFRSGGSDTQYF. CDR3 sequence (DNA): TGTGCCAGCTTCCGTAGCGGGGGATCAGATACGCAGTATTTT. The rearrangement uses TRBV6-5 and TRBJ2-3; 9 nucleotides match TRBD2. Germline V gene lookup returns CDR1 MNHEY and CDR2 SVGAGI. The CDR3 loop spans 14 amino acids. The junction had 7 bases not matched to a gene; V was cut back by 8 bases and J by 4 bases.

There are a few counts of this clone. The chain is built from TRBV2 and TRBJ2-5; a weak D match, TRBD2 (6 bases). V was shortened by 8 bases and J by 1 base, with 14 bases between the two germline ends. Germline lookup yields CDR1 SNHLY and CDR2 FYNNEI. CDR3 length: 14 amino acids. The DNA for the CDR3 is TGTGCCAGCCGCCGGGGGTTGGGCCAAGAGACCCAGTACTTC. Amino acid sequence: CASRRGLGQETQYF.

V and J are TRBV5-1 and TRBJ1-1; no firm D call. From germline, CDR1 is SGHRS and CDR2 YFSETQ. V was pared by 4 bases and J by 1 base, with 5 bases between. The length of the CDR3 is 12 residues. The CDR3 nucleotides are TGCGCCAGCAGCCTTCGGAACACTGAAGCTTTCTTT. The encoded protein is CASSLRNTEAFF.

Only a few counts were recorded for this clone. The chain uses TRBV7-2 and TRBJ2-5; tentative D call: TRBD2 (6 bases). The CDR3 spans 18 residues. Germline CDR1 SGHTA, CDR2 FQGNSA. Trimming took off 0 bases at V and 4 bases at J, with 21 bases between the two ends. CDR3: CASSLAGRDSQVLETQYF. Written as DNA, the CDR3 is TGTGCCAGCAGCTTAGCGGGCCGGGACTCGCAAGTGCTAGAGACCCAGTACTTC.

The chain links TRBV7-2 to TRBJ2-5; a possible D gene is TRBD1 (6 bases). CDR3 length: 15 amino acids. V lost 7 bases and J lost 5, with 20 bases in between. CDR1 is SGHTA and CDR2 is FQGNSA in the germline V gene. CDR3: CASTYTRGESETQYF. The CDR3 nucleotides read TGTGCCAGCACCTATACCAGGGGAGAGTCGGAGACCCAGTACTTC.

Written as DNA, the CDR3 is TGTGCCAGCAGGGCGGGGACAACGCCCTACGAGCAGTACTTC. Amino acid sequence: CASRAGTTPYEQYF. The chain is built from TRBV2 and TRBJ2-7; either TRBD1 or TRBD2 may fit D (6 bases each). V shed 6 bases and J shed 2 bases, with 14 bases lying between them. Germline values: CDR1 SNHLY, CDR2 FYNNEI. The CDR3 runs to 14 residues.

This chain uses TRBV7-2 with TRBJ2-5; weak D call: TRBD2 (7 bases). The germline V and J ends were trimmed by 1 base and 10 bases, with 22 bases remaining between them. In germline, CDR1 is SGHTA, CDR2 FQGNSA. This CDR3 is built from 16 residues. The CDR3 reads CASSLVWGGETDGQYF. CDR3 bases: TGTGCCAGCAGCTTAGTTTGGGGGGGCGAGACGGATGGCCAGTACTTC.

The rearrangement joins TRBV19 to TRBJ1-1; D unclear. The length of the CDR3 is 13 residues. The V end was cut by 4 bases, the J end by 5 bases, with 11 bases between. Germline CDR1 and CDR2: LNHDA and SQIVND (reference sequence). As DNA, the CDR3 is TGTGCCAGTAGTACAAAGGGAATTACTGAAGCTTTCTTT. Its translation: CASSTKGITEAFF.

This CDR3 is CASSYLTGQGYGYTF. The CDR3 bases are TGTGCCAGCAGTTACTTGACTGGACAGGGCTATGGCTACACCTTC. The genes are TRBV6-6 and TRBJ1-2; 8 nucleotides line up with TRBD1. V dropped 1 base and J dropped 4; count of bases not matched to a gene: 5. Looked up from germline, CDR1 is MNHNY and CDR2 is SVGAGI (reference sequence). The CDR3 is 15 amino acids.

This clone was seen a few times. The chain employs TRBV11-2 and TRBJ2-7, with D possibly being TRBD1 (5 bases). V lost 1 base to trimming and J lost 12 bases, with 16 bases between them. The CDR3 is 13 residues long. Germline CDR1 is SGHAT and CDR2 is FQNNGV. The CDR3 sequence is CASSLGQGPERYF. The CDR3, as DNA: TGTGCCAGCAGCTTAGGGCAGGGCCCCGAGAGGTACTTC. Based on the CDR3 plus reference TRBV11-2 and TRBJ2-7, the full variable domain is EAGVAQSPRYKIIEKRQSVAFWCNPISGHATLYWYQQILGQGPKLLIQFQNNGVVDDSQLPKDRFSAERLKGVDSTLKIQPAKLEDSAVYLCASSLGQGPERYFGPGTRLTVT.